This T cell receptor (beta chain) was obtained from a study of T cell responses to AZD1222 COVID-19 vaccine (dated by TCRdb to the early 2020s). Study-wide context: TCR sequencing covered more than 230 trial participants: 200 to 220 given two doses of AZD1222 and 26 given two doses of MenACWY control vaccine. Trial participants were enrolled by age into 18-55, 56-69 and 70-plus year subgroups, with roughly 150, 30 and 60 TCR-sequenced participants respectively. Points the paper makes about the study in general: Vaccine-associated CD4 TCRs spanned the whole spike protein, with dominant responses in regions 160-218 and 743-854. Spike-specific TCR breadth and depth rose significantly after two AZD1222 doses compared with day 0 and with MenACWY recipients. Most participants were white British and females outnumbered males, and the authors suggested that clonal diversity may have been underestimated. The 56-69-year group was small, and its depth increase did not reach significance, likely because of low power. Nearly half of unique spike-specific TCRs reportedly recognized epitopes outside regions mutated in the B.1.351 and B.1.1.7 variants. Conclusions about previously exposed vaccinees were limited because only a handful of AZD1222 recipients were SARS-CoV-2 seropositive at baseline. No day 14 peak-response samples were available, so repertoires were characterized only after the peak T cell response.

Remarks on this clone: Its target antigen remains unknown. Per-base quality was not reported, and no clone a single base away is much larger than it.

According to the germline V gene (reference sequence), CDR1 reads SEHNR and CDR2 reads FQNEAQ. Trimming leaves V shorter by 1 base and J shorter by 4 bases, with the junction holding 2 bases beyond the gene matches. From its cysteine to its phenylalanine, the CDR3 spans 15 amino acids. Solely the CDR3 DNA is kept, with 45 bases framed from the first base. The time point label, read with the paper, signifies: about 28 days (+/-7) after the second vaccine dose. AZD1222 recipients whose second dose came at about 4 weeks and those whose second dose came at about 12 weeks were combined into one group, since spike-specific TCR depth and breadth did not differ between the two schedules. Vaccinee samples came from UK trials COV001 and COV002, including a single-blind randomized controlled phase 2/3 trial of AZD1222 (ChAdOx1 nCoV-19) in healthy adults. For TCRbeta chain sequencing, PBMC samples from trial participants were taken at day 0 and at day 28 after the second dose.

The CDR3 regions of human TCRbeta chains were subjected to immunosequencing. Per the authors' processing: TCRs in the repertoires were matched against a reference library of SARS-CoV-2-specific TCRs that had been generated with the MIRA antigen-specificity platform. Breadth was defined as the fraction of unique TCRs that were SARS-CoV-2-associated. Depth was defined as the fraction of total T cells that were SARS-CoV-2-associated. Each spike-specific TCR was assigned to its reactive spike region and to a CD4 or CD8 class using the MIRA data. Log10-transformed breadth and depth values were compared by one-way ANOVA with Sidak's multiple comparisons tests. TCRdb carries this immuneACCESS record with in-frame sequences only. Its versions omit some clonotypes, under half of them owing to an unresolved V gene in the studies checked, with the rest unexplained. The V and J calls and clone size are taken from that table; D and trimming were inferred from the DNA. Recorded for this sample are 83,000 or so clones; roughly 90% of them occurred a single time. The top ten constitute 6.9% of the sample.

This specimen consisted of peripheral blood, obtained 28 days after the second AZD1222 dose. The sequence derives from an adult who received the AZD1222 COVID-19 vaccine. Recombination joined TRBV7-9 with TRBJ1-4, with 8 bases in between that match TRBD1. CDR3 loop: CASSLGDRHNEKLFF. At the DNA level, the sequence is TGTGCCAGCAGCTTAGGGGACAGGCATAATGAAAAACTGTTTTTT.